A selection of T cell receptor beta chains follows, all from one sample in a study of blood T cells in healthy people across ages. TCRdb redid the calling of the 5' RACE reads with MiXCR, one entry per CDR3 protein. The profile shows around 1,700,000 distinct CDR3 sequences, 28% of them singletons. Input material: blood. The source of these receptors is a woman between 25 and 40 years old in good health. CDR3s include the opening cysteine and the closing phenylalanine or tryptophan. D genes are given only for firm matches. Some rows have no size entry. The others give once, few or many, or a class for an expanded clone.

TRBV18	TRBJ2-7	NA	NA	TGTGCCAGCTCACCTCGACAGCGTGACGAGCAGTACTTC	CASSPRQRDEQYF
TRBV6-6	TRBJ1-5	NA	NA	TGTGCCAGCAGATTGGACGTCACGAATCAGCCCCAGCATTTT	CASRLDVTNQPQHF
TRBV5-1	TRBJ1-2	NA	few	TGCGCCAGCAGCTCGGACCTGGGCGGCTACACCTTC	CASSSDLGGYTF
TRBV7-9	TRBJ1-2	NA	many	TGTGCCAGCAGCGTAGGGGTCGACTATGGCTACACCTTC	CASSVGVDYGYTF
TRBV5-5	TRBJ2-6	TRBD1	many	TGTGCCAGCAGCCACTCGGGACAGGCCTCTGGGGCCAACGTCCTGACTTTC	CASSHSGQASGANVLTF
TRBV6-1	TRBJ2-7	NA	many	TGTGCCAGCAGAAAGGACTCCTACGAGCAGTACTTC	CASRKDSYEQYF
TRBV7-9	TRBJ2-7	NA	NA	TGTGCCAGCAGCACCGATCGACGGAGACCGCTCAGCGAGCAGTACTTC	CASSTDRRRPLSEQYF
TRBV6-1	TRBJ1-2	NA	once	TGTGCCAGCAGTGAGTGGGTGGCGGGGGGCTATGGCTACACCTTC	CASSEWVAGGYGYTF
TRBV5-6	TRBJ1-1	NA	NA	TGTGCCCGCAGCTTGGATCACACCCGCGGAACTGAAGCTTTCTTT	CARSLDHTRGTEAFF
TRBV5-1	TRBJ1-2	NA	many	TGCGCCAGCAGCTCCTCCGACAGAAGCAACTATGGCTACACCTTC	CASSSSDRSNYGYTF
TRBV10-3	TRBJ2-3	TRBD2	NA	TGTGCCATTACTAGCGGGGATACAGATACGCAGTATTTT	CAITSGDTDTQYF
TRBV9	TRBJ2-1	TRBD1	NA	TGTGCCAGCAACAAGGGACAGGTAGTCAATGAGCAGTTCTTC	CASNKGQVVNEQFF
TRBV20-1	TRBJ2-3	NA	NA	TGCAGTGCTACGTGGCAGATCACAGATACGCGGTATTTT	CSATWQITDTRYF
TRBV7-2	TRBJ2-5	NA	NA	TGTGCCAGCAGCTTAGATCAGGCCGGGAGCACCAAGCAGTACTTC	CASSLDQAGSTKQYF
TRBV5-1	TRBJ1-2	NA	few	TGCGCCAGCAGTCAACAGGGCCCGGGGTATGGCTACACCTTC	CASSQQGPGYGYTF
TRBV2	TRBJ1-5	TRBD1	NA	TGTGCCAGCGGACAGGGAAATGATCAGCCCCAGCATTTT	CASGQGNDQPQHF
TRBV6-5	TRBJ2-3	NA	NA	TGTGTCAGCAGTAGAGAAGATGCGCAGTATTTT	CVSSREDAQYF
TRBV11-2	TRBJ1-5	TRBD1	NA	TGTGCCAGCAGCTTAGGCCACAGGGGAAGCAATCAGCCCCAGCATTTT	CASSLGHRGSNQPQHF
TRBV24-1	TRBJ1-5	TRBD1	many	TGTGCCACCAGTGACCCGGGGACAGGGCATCAGCCCCAGCATTTT	CATSDPGTGHQPQHF
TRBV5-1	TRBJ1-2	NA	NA	TGCGCCAGCAGCTTGGTGGGCAATCTTATCGACGGCTACACCTTC	CASSLVGNLIDGYTF
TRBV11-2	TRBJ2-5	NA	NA	TGTGCCAGCAGCTCTGACGGGGTAGAGCAGTACTTC	CASSSDGVEQYF
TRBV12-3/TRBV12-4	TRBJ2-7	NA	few	TGTGCCAGCGGAACCGGGGTTCCCTACGAGCAGTACTTC	CASGTGVPYEQYF
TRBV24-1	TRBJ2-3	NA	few	TGTGCCACCAGTGACCCCACGAGACTCTCCGATACGCAGTATTTT	CATSDPTRLSDTQYF
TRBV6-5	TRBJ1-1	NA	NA	TGTGCCAGTAAGACAGGACTGTTTGAAGCTTTCTTT	CASKTGLFEAFF
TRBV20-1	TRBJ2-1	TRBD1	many	TGCAGTGCCCCGGGACAGGGGGCGAGGGAGCAGTTCTTC	CSAPGQGAREQFF
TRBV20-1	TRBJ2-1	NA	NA	TGCAGTGCTGTAAGCCAGCGGAGTAGCTCCTACAATGAGCAGTTCTTC	CSAVSQRSSSYNEQFF
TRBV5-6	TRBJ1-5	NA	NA	TGTGCCAGCAGCGTACAGGGTAACCATCAGCCCCAGCATTTT	CASSVQGNHQPQHF
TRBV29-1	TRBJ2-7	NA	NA	TGCAGCGTTCGTACCCAGCCCCCCTACGAGCAGTACTTC	CSVRTQPPYEQYF
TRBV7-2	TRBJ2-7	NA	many	TGTGCCAGCAGCTCTGGCGTTGCCTACGAGCAGTACTTC	CASSSGVAYEQYF
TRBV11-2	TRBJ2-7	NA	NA	TGTACCAGCAGCTTAACAGGGAGGAGCGAGCAGTACTTC	CTSSLTGRSEQYF
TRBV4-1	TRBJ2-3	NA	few	TGCGCCAGCAGCCAAGCCGTCGCGTCCCCAGATACGCAGTATTTT	CASSQAVASPDTQYF
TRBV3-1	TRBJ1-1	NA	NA	TGTGCCAGCAGCACACGTTCGACAGCGAAAACTGAAGCTTTCTTT	CASSTRSTAKTEAFF
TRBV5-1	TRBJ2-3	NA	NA	TGCGCCAGCAGCTTTGAAAACACAGATACGCAGTATTTT	CASSFENTDTQYF
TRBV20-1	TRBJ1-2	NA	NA	TGCGGTGCTAGAGAGGGCGGTGGCTACACCTTC	CGAREGGGYTF
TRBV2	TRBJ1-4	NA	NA	TGTGCCAGCAGTGAAAATGGAGTCAGGGGTAATGAAAAACTGTTTTTT	CASSENGVRGNEKLFF